This record looks at one TCR beta chain sequence and its context. This record comes from a study of blood T cell repertoires in COVID-19. Study summary: Material from acute and convalescent COVID-19 was sourced from the United States, Italy and Spain. T cells, B-cell-depleted T cells, or PBMCs provided the cDNA or gDNA that served as material.

V was pared by 6 bases and J by 0 bases, with 11 bases between. Germline loops: CDR1 MNHNY, CDR2 SVGAGI (reference sequence). This CDR3 spans 15 amino acids. During active infection, Seattle patients enrolled and were then monitored through disease. In the authors' methods: Estimation of nucleated cell counts was performed using reference gene primer amplification. Method: immunoSEQ multiplex PCR; TCRdb's copy keeps in-frame clones and lacks some. V and J calls and clone size are given by that table; D and trimming were obtained from the DNA. The profile shows over 70,000 clones, about 77% of them singletons.

The V and J genes are TRBV6-6 and TRBJ1-4; a possible D gene is TRBD1 (5 bases). The receptor comes from a man between 70 and 80 years old with COVID-19, enrolled during active disease. Sequencing used peripheral blood. The chain's CDR3 is CASRPGGATNEKLFF. CDR3 nucleotides: TGTGCCAGCAGACCCGGGGGGGCAACTAATGAAAAACTGTTTTTT.